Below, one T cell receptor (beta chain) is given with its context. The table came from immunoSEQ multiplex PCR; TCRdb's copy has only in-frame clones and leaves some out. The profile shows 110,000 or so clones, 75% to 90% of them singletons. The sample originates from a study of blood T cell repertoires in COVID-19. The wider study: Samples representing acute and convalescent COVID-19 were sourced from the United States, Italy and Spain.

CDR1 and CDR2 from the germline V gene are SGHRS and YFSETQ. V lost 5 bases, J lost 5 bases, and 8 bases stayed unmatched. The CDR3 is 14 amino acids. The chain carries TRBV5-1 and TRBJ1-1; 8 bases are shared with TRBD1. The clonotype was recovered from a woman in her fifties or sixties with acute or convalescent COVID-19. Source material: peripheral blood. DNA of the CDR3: TGCGCCAGCAGAGAACAGGGGGAGAAAACTGAAGCTTTCTTT. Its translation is CASREQGEKTEAFF.